This record looks at one T cell receptor beta chain sequence and its context. What it recognizes is unknown. These data come from a study of T cell repertoires in cytomegalovirus infection. Study at large: A matching HLA type, together with CMV infection, was signaled by public TCR beta signatures.

TCRdb recomputed calls from the reads with MiXCR, one row per CDR3 protein. The sample records nearly 450,000 distinct CDR3 sequences, roughly 30% being singletons. The CDR3 totals 15 residues. The J segment lost 9 bases and the V segment lost 5 bases, leaving 9 bases of the junction unmatched. Per germline, CDR1 SGHTA and CDR2 FQGTGA. Overall study findings and caveats: Ex vivo, HLA-C-restricted CMV-specific TCR beta clonotypes prevailed over the rest of the response.

The sequenced sample was PBMCs. V gene TRBV7-3 combines with J gene TRBJ1-6; TRBD1 matches at 8 bases. The receptor was derived from a human donor in good health (CMV status not recorded). Some clones in this sample may be carry-over from other donors' samples. CDR3 bases: TGTGCCAGCAGCCGATCAGACAGGGGAACTTCACCCCTCCACTTT. Translation gives CASSRSDRGTSPLHF.